The clone carrying this T cell receptor (beta chain) was recorded once. Its antigen remains unknown. Profiled with immunoSEQ multiplex PCR; TCRdb holds only in-frame clones, not every one. The table shows approximately 20,000 clones, with just under 80% occurring only once. This specimen belongs to a study of CD4 T cells in relation to SARS-CoV-2 and coronaviruses. Study information: PBMCs were cultured with antigen for about eleven days before TCR beta sequencing. The HLA restriction of the shared crossreactive spike epitopes was mapped.

Before the COVID-19 pandemic, during about 2010-2018, CD4+ T cells were taken from unexposed donors. The cells were cultured for approximately ten days before CD4+ T cells were isolated. Unexposed-donor CD4+ T cells were probed with SARS-CoV-2 S/N and four cold-coronavirus spikes, cells permitting. The clonotype comes from a human donor in good health. The material sequenced was CD4+ T cells from PBMCs, cultured in vitro.

The CDR3 sequence: CASSYSPIDRVSGYTF. CDR3 coding DNA: TGTGCCAGCAGTTATTCCCCTATTGACAGGGTGTCTGGCTACACCTTC. V is TRBV6-5 and J is TRBJ1-2; 7 nucleotides agree with TRBD1. After removal of 3 bases from V and 7 bases from J, the junction contained 14 bases not matched to a gene. CDR1 and CDR2 (germline): MNHEY, SVGAGI. The CDR3 is made up of 16 amino acids.